The 20 T cell receptor beta chains presented below share a single source sample, sequenced in a study of shared clonotypes between healthy human individuals. Clones were read by immunoSEQ multiplex PCR, and TCRdb kept only the in-frame ones, dropping some. In the table there are more than 2,000,000 clones, around nine tenths of which are singletons. Input material: naive CD4+ T cells sorted from blood. Noted subset: CD45RA+ positively selected. The receptors stem from a man aged 18 to 29 in good health.

The gene calls are TRBV6-5 and TRBJ2-3; the D gene is possibly TRBD2 (6 bases). V was cut by 4 bases and J by 1 base, with 15 bases left in between. This CDR3 has 16 residues. Germline loops: CDR1 MNHEY, CDR2 SVGAGI. The CDR3 nucleotides are TGTGCCAGCAGTTTGATCAGCGGGTCAGGCACAGATACGCAGTATTTT. Its protein product is CASSLISGSGTDTQYF.

V and J are TRBV7-8 and TRBJ2-1; 7 bases fit TRBD2. CDR3 length: 17 amino acids. The V and J ends lost 5 bases and 2 bases, in that order; junction bases with no gene match: 12. From germline, CDR1 is SGHVS and CDR2 FQNEAQ. CDR3 sequence reads: CASSPPSSSGTYNEQFF. DNA of the CDR3: TGTGCCAGCAGCCCCCCCTCTTCTAGCGGAACCTACAATGAGCAGTTCTTC. The complete variable domain, with remaining parts taken from reference TRBV7-8 and TRBJ2-1, reads GAGVSQSPRYKVAKRGQDVALRCDPISGHVSLFWYQQALGQGPEFLTYFQNEAQLDKSGLPSDRFFAERPEGSVSTLKIQRTQQEDSAVYLCASSPPSSSGTYNEQFFGPGTRLTVL.

Note on this clone: The junction shows a germline mismatch at one end, possibly a read error. V and J are TRBV7-9 and TRBJ1-3, with D possibly matching TRBD1 (5 bases). There are 15 residues in the CDR3. Germline-derived CDR1 and CDR2 are SEHNR and FQNEAQ (reference sequence). The CDR3 here is CASRLDRVSGNTIYF. CDR3 DNA sequence: TGTGCCAGCAGGTTAGACAGAGTCTCTGGAAACACCATATATTTT. Full variable domain (missing parts from reference TRBV7-9 and TRBJ1-3): DTGVSQNPRHKITKRGQNVTFRCDPISEHNRLYWYRQTLGQGPEFLTYFQNEAQLEKSRLLSDRFSAERPKGSFSTLEIQRTEQGDSAMYLCASRLDRVSGNTIYFGEGSWLTVV.

Here the CDR3 reads CASSEGSGDPYNEQFF. CDR3 sequence (DNA): TGTGCCAGCAGTGAGGGGAGCGGGGACCCCTACAATGAGCAGTTCTTC. The chain recombines TRBV6-1 with TRBJ2-1; 7 positions match TRBD2. The CDR3 length is 16 residues. CDR1 is MNHNS, CDR2 SASEGT, per germline. The trim removed 3 bases at V and 2 bases at J, leaving 7 bases unmatched.

This clone is a singleton in its sample. This chain uses TRBV29-1 with TRBJ2-1; D is possibly TRBD2 (5 bases). CDR3 size: 13 residues. V was cut by 3 bases and J by 6 bases, with 12 bases left in between. The germline V gene has CDR1 SQVTM and CDR2 ANQGSEA. The CDR3 sequence is CSVDRGLVNEQFF. The CDR3 nucleotides read TGCAGCGTTGATCGCGGGTTGGTCAATGAGCAGTTCTTC.

This clone was found once. The chain uses TRBV4-1 and TRBJ2-7; 12 bases agree with TRBD2. The V gene's germline CDR1 is MGHRA and CDR2 YSYEKL. V shed 4 bases and J 7 bases; nucleotides not matched to a gene: 8. This CDR3 is 15 amino acids long. The CDR3 is CASSRLAGGPREQYF. The CDR3 bases are TGCGCCAGCAGCCGCCTAGCGGGAGGGCCTAGGGAGCAGTACTTC.

This clone appeared once. The V gene is TRBV5-1, the J gene TRBJ2-5; TRBD2 agrees at 11 bases. Germline V gene data show CDR1 as SGHRS and CDR2 as YFSETQ. Trimming removed 3 bases from V and 2 bases from J; junction bases left unmatched: 6. The CDR3 is 16 amino acids. This chain's CDR3 is CASSSSGTSGQETQYF. In DNA form, the CDR3 reads TGCGCCAGCAGCTCCTCCGGGACTAGCGGACAAGAGACCCAGTACTTC. The full variable domain, rest sourced from reference TRBV5-1 and TRBJ2-5, is KAGVTQTPRYLIKTRGQQVTLSCSPISGHRSVSWYQQTPGQGLQFLFEYFSETQRNKGNFPGRFSGRQFSNSRSEMNVSTLELGDSALYLCASSSSGTSGQETQYFGPGTRLLVL.

The chain employs TRBV7-8 and TRBJ1-2; D not resolved. Trimming left V 1 base short and J 0 bases short, with 9 bases between. The CDR3 spans 15 residues. Per germline, CDR1 SGHVS and CDR2 FQNEAQ. DNA for the CDR3: TGTGCCAGCAGCTTAGGTGTCTGGACTAACTATGGCTACACCTTC. Translating gives CASSLGVWTNYGYTF.

The J gene is TRBJ2-4, the V gene TRBV4-1, with 9 bases matching TRBD1. This CDR3 comprises 16 residues. V shed 3 bases and J 1 base; nucleotides not matched to a gene: 4. Germline CDR1 reads MGHRA; CDR2 reads YSYEKL. The DNA for the CDR3 is TGCGCCAGCAGCCAGACAGGGGGGATCGCCAAAAACATTCAGTACTTC. Its translation: CASSQTGGIAKNIQYF.

This clone has just a few counts. The J gene is TRBJ1-1, the V gene TRBV6-6, with D unclear. The CDR3 covers 11 residues. Germline V gives CDR1 MNHNY, CDR2 SVGAGI (reference sequence). V was clipped by 8 bases and J by 11 bases, with 15 bases between them. The CDR3 DNA reads TGTGCCAGCTCCATAGCGCTAGGGGCTTTCTTT. Amino acid sequence: CASSIALGAFF.

This chain joins TRBV11-2 and TRBJ2-7; the D is unclear. Deletions cut 2 bases from V and 6 bases from J, with 17 bases between. The length of the CDR3 is 15 residues. The V gene's germline CDR1 is SGHAT and CDR2 FQNNGV. CDR3 sequence (DNA): TGTGCCAGCAGCTTACACCCCCAGCTTGTCACCGAGCAGTACTTC. It encodes CASSLHPQLVTEQYF.

The V call is TRBV27, the J call TRBJ2-5, with 11 bases matching TRBD2. V was pared by 6 bases and J by 6 bases, with 12 bases of the junction left unmatched. This CDR3 has 16 amino acids. Germline CDR1 reads MNHEY; CDR2 reads SMNVEV (reference sequence). The CDR3, as DNA: TGTGCCAGCAGCCGGACTAGCGGGTCCCGGAGCCAGACCCAGTACTTC. Translating gives CASSRTSGSRSQTQYF.

Of note for this clone: One end of the junction does not line up with germline, which may come from a read error. This chain uses TRBV7-7 with TRBJ2-5; 7 bases line up with TRBD2. The germline V gene encodes CDR1 SSHAT and CDR2 FNYEAQ (reference sequence). CDR3 size: 13 residues. DNA for the CDR3: TGTGCTAGCAGCCCCTGGGAGGGGGAGACCCAGTACTTC. Translated: CASSPWEGETQYF.

J is TRBJ2-7 and V is TRBV5-1; D is perhaps TRBD1 or TRBD2 (5 bases each). Germline CDR1 reads SGHRS; CDR2 reads YFSETQ. Trimming shortened V by 8 bases and J by 2 bases, and 17 bases separated the two germline ends. CDR3 length equals 14 residues. The CDR3: CASRGATFTYEQYF. CDR3 DNA sequence: TGCGCCAGTCGAGGGGCCACTTTTACCTACGAGCAGTACTTC.

This sequence joins TRBV5-4 and TRBJ1-1; D is uncertain. The CDR3 consists of 13 residues. V lost 4 bases and J 1 base, leaving 8 bases between the germline ends. CDR1 is SGHNT and CDR2 is YYREEE in the germline V gene (reference sequence). The CDR3 region is CASSITSNTEAFF. CDR3 DNA sequence: TGTGCCAGCAGCATTACGTCGAACACTGAAGCTTTCTTT.

V gene TRBV4-1 combines with J gene TRBJ2-6; no clear D gene. Looked up from germline, CDR1 is MGHRA and CDR2 is YSYEKL. The length of the CDR3 is 16 residues. V gave up 4 bases and J gave up 0 bases, with 10 bases separating them. The CDR3 loop is CASSLTGFSGANVLTF. The DNA of the CDR3 is TGCGCCAGCAGCCTCACTGGATTCTCTGGGGCCAACGTCCTGACTTTC.

The chain couples TRBV2 to TRBJ2-1; the match to TRBD2 covers 11 bases. The CDR3 consists of 17 residues. Trimming cost V 8 bases and J 1 base; bases outside gene matches: 10. Germline assignment: CDR1 SNHLY and CDR2 FYNNEI. This CDR3 reads CASGVAGGPRSYNEQFF. DNA of the CDR3: TGTGCCAGCGGGGTAGCGGGAGGGCCTCGTTCCTACAATGAGCAGTTCTTC.

The chain has TRBV28 and TRBJ2-4; D is perhaps TRBD1 (5 bases). Between the trimmed V and J ends, which lost 8 bases and 3 bases, there was a span of 17 bases. The CDR3 covers 15 residues. Per the germline V gene, CDR1 is MDHEN and CDR2 is SYDVKM. The CDR3 nucleotides are TGTGCCAGCGGAAAATTGGAAGGGGTCAAAAACATTCAGTACTTC. This encodes CASGKLEGVKNIQYF.

On this clone itself: The identical CDR3 is also encoded by other nucleotide sequences in the sample. The J gene is TRBJ2-6, the V gene TRBV30; D is unclear. This CDR3 region has 12 residues. The V end lost 4 bases, the J end lost 1 base, and 2 bases lay between the germline ends. Germline CDR1 and CDR2: GTSNPN and SVGIG (reference sequence). DNA of the CDR3: TGTGCCTGGACGTCTGGGGCCAACGTCCTGACTTTC. Protein product: CAWTSGANVLTF.

This rearrangement joins TRBV29-1 to TRBJ2-3, with TRBD1 matching over 9 bases. CDR1 and CDR2 from the germline V gene are SQVTM and ANQGSEA. The CDR3 is 14 residues long. V was clipped by 5 bases and J by 8 bases; unmatched bases: 11. The CDR3 DNA reads TGCAGCGTTTACCGGGACAGGGCACAGGGTACGCAGTATTTT. It is translated as CSVYRDRAQGTQYF.